This T cell receptor beta chain was captured by sequencing in a study of graft-versus-host responses after intestinal transplantation. Looking at the study overall: In this cohort, recipients had multivisceral, liver-intestinal, or isolated intestinal transplants. Tacrolimus plus steroids were given to all recipients for approximately 3 years, preceded by anti-thymocyte globulin induction.

The CDR3 consists of 12 residues. Germline V CDR1 and CDR2: MNHNS, SASEGT. The assay was immunoSEQ multiplex PCR, and TCRdb's table has in-frame clones only and misses some. This table has around 15,000 clones, roughly 68% appearing once. Regarding this clone: The antigen is unknown. The junction and the germline gene differ at one end; a read error may be behind it.

Whole-study findings and limits: Early after transplant, HvG declines were associated with peak levels of circulating GvH clones. Allografts from individuals with graft-donor T cell macrochimerism displayed high graft-versus-host to host-versus-graft clonal ratios.

Graft material was processed, releasing intraepithelial and lamina propria lymphocytes. The material sequenced was ileum tissue, taken 700 to 800 days after intestinal transplantation. This chain connects TRBV6-1 to TRBJ2-7; D remains unclear. This clonotype was obtained from a human patient who received an intestinal transplant, so some T cells may come from the graft donor. The CDR3: CASSANNYEQYF. The CDR3 nucleotides read TGCGCCAGCAGTGCGAATAACTACGAGCAGTACTTC.